This TCR beta chain stems from a study of metastatic and nonmetastatic thyroid tumors. The CDR3 totals 14 residues. The V gene's germline CDR1 is SGDLS and CDR2 YYNGEE. The V and J ends lost 0 bases and 2 bases respectively, with 8 bases between them. This clone was observed at least ten times. TCRdb re-called clones from the PCR reads using MiXCR. The data contain roughly 93,000 clones, roughly 13% of them singletons. Before thyroid surgery, none of the patients had received any treatment. This receptor was taken from a female donor with papillary thyroid cancer or a benign thyroid nodule (not recorded which). Some clones in this sample may be carry-over from other donors' samples. The chain uses TRBV9 and TRBJ1-1, with D hard to call. The specimen sequenced was blood. In DNA form, the CDR3 reads TGTGCCAGCAGCGTAGGGTTCTTCAACACTGAAGCTTTCTTT. Protein: CASSVGFFNTEAFF.